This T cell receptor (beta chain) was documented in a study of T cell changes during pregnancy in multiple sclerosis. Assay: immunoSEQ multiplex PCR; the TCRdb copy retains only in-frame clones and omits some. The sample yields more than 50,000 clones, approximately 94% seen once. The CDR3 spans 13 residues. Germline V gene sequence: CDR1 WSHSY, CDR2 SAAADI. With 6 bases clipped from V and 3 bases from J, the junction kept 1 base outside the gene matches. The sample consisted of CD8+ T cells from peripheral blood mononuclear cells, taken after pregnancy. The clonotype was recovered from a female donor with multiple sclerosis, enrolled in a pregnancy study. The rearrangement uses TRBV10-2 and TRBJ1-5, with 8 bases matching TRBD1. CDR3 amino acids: CASRGQVNQPQHF. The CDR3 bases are TGCGCCAGCAGGGGACAGGTCAATCAGCCCCAGCATTTT.